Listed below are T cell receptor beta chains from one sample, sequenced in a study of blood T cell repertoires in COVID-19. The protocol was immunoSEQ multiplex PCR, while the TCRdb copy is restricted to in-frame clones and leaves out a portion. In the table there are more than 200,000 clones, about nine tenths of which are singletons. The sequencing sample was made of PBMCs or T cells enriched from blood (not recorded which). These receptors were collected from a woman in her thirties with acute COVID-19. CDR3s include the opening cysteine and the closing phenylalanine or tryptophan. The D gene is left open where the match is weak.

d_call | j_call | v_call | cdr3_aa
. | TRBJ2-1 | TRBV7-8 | CASSLEVSRGSYNEQFF
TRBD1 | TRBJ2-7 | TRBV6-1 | CASSEGQGREQYF
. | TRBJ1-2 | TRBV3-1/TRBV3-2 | CASSQAYYGYTF
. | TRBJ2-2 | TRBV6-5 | CASRVGTRYTGELFF
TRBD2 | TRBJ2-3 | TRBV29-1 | CSVPMGGKSTDTQYF
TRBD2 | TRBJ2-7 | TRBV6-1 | CASSEARGGGYEQYF
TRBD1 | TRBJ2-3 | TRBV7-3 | CASSPRTGVDTQYF
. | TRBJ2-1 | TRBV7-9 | CASSSTRGAGTPYNEQFF
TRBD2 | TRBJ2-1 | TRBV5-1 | CASSLVASGTYNEQFF
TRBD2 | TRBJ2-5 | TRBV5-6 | CASSLAGLAGQETQYF
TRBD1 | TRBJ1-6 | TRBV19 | CASSARQGRDNSPLHF